This T cell receptor (beta chain) was captured by sequencing in a study of cytomegalovirus exposure and HLA in healthy donors. PCR primers comprised 60 Vbeta and 13 Jbeta primers. TCRdb's copy holds only in-frame clones and misses some; the assay was immunoSEQ multiplex PCR. Found here are 130,000 or so clones; the top ten clones hold 2% to 2.5%. V was pared by 4 bases and J by 5 bases, with 14 bases of the junction left unmatched. There are 17 residues in the CDR3. In germline, CDR1 is SGHKS, CDR2 YYEKEE (reference sequence). Sequenced sample: PBMCs. J is TRBJ2-3 and V is TRBV5-5; 9 bases line up with TRBD2. The clonotype originates from a woman between 18 and 29 years old in good health and CMV-seronegative. This CDR3 reads CASSLSGGLATEDTQYF. The CDR3 DNA reads TGTGCCAGCAGCCTATCCGGGGGACTAGCCACCGAAGATACGCAGTATTTT.